Listed below are T cell receptor beta chains from one sample, sequenced in a study of post-analysis software for immune sequencing data. TCRdb reprocessed the PCR reads via MiXCR and lists one record per CDR3 protein. The table records hundreds of thousands of distinct CDR3 sequences, around 40% of them present only once. Material: blood. The source is a girl under 18 with multiple sclerosis. The CDR3 runs from the conserved cysteine through the conserved F or W. A D gene is named only where the DNA matches it firmly. Not every row has a clone size; where given, it reads once, few, many or a size class.

TRBJ2-5 | TRBV28 | NA | few | TGTGCCAGCAGTTTAGCGGGAAAGCAAGAGACCCAGTACTTC | CASSLAGKQETQYF
TRBJ2-3 | TRBV7-3 | TRBD1 | few | TGTGCCAGCAGCTTAGTGGCAGGGGGCGGAGATACGCAGTATTTT | CASSLVAGGGDTQYF
TRBJ2-1 | TRBV29-1 | NA | NA | TGCAGCGTTGGAAGAGAGAGCTCCTACAATGAGCAGTTCTTC | CSVGRESSYNEQFF
TRBJ2-1 | TRBV11-2 | NA | once | TGTGCCAGCAGCGTACAGCAAAACAATGAGCAGTTCTTC | CASSVQQNNEQFF
TRBJ2-7 | TRBV5-5 | NA | NA | TGTGCCAGCAGCTGGGAGACAGGATACGAGCAGTACTTC | CASSWETGYEQYF
TRBJ2-3 | TRBV7-7 | NA | few | TGTGCTAGCAGCGAAGGGACGTACACAGATACGCAGTATTTT | CASSEGTYTDTQYF
TRBJ2-7 | TRBV4-3 | NA | NA | TGCGCCAGCAGCCAAGATTATAGTCGAACCGGGAATTACGAGCAGTACTTC | CASSQDYSRTGNYEQYF
TRBJ2-1 | TRBV18 | NA | few | TGTGCCAGCTCACCACAGGACAGTAACAATGAGCAGTTCTTC | CASSPQDSNNEQFF
TRBJ1-4 | TRBV3-1 | NA | once | TGTGCCAGCAGCCGACGGTTTTCGGGTCAAGAAAAACTGTTTTTT | CASSRRFSGQEKLFF
TRBJ2-1 | TRBV7-2 | NA | NA | TGTGCCAGCAGCTTAGGCGGGATTTACAATGAGCAGTTCTTC | CASSLGGIYNEQFF
TRBJ2-1 | TRBV10-1 | TRBD2 | NA | TGCGCCAGCAGTTACTCACGTAGCGGGAGACTGGATGAGCAGTTCTTC | CASSYSRSGRLDEQFF
TRBJ2-5 | TRBV29-1 | NA | once | TGCAGCGTTGTATGGGGTCGAGAGACCCAGTACTTC | CSVVWGRETQYF
TRBJ2-3 | TRBV29-1 | NA | NA | TGCAGCGTTGAAGTGCGGCGTTTTGCAGATACGCAGTATTTT | CSVEVRRFADTQYF
TRBJ1-2 | TRBV6-5 | TRBD1 | NA | TGTGCCAGCACTTTCTTACCCGGACAGGGGTTCTATGGCTACACCTTC | CASTFLPGQGFYGYTF
TRBJ1-5 | TRBV6-6 | NA | NA | TGTGCCAGCAGTTACGCGGAGGGAAATCAGCCCCAGCATTTT | CASSYAEGNQPQHF
TRBJ1-5 | TRBV28 | NA | NA | TGTGCCTGGGGGCGGGTCAATCAGCCCCAGCATTTT | CAWGRVNQPQHF
TRBJ1-1 | TRBV27 | TRBD1 | NA | TGTGCCAGCAAACCAGGGGGGAAATTATTAAACACTGAAGCTTTCTTT | CASKPGGKLLNTEAFF
TRBJ2-7 | TRBV2 | NA | NA | TGTGCCAGCAGTGAAGACAGGGAAGCCTACGAGCAGTACTTC | CASSEDREAYEQYF
TRBJ2-3 | TRBV10-3 | NA | NA | TGTGCCTTCACAGATACGCAGTATTTT | CAFTDTQYF
TRBJ2-7 | TRBV27 | NA | once | TGTGCCAGCAGTCCGGGAACTATCGGGGACGAGCAGTACTTC | CASSPGTIGDEQYF